This record covers a single TCR beta chain. The method was immunoSEQ multiplex PCR; TCRdb's version includes in-frame clones alone and lacks a portion of them. Here the sample spans about 260,000 clones, approximately 86% being singletons. Germline V gene sequence: CDR1 MNHNS, CDR2 SASEGT. The V end was cut by 1 base, the J end by 9 bases, with 7 bases between. The CDR3 spans 12 residues. These data come from a study of blood T cell repertoires in COVID-19. The sample taken for sequencing was peripheral blood. V usage is TRBV6-1 and J usage is TRBJ1-3; unclear D gene. The clonotype was recovered from a man aged 35 to 55 with active or convalescent COVID-19. CDR3: CASSEVRSTIYF. The CDR3 nucleotides read TGTGCCAGCAGTGAAGTAAGGAGCACCATATATTTT.